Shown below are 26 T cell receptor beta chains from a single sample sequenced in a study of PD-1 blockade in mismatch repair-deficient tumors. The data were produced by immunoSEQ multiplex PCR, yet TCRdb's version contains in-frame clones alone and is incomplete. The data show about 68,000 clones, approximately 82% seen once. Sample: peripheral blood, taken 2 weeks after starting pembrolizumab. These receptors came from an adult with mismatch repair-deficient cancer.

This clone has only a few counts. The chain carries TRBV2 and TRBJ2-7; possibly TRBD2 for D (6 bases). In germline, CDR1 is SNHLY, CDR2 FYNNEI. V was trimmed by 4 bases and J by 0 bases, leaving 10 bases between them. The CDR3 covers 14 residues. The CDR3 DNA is TGTGCCAGCAGTGTTTACGGGAGCTCCTACGAGCAGTACTTC. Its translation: CASSVYGSSYEQYF.

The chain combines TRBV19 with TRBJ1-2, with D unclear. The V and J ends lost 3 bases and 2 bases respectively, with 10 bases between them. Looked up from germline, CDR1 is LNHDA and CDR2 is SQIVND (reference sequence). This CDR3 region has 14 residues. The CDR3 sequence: CASSMFPANYGYTF. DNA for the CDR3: TGTGCCAGTAGTATGTTCCCGGCCAACTATGGCTACACCTTC.

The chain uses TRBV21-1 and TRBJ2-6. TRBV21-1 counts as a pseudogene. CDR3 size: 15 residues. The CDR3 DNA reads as TGTGCCAGCAGCAAGGGTCAGTCTGGGGCCAACGTCCTGACTTTC. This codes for CASSKGQSGANVLTF.

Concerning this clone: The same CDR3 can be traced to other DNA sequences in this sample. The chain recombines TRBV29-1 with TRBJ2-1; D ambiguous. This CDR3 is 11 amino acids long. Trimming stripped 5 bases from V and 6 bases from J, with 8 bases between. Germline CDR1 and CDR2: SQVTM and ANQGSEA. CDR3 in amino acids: CSVYRGNEQFF. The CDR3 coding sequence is TGCAGCGTTTACAGAGGCAATGAGCAGTTCTTC.

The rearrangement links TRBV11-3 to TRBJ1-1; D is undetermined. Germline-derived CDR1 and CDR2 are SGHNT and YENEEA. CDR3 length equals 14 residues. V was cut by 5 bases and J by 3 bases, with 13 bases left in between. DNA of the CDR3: TGTGCCAGCAGCCTGGGGAGGGCGGACACTGAAGCTTTCTTT. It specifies CASSLGRADTEAFF.

The CDR3 protein is CASSLAPDNYGYTF. The CDR3 DNA reads as TGTGCCAGCAGCTTGGCACCGGATAACTATGGCTACACCTTC. The V and J genes are TRBV5-5 and TRBJ1-2, with unresolved D. The germline V gene encodes CDR1 SGHKS and CDR2 YYEKEE (reference sequence). The V end lost 0 bases, the J end lost 1 base, and 7 bases lay between the germline ends. CDR3 length equals 14 residues.

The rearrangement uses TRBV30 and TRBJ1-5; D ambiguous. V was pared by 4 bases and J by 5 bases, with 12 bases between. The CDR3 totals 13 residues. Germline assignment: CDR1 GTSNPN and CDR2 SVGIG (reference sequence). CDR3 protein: CAWTPRRDQPQHF. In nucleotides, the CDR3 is TGTGCCTGGACTCCCCGACGGGATCAGCCCCAGCATTTT.

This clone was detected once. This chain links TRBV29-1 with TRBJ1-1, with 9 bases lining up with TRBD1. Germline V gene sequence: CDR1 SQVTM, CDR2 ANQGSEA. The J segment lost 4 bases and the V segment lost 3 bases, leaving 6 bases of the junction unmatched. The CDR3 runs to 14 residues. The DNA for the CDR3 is TGCAGCGTTGATGGGGACAGGGTTGGCACTGAAGCTTTCTTT. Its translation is CSVDGDRVGTEAFF.

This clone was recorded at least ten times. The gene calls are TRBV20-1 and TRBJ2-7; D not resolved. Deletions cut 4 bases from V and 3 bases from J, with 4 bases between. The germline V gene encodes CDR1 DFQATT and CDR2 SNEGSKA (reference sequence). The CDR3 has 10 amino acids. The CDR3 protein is CSATNYEQYF. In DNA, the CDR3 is TGCAGTGCTACCAACTACGAGCAGTACTTC.

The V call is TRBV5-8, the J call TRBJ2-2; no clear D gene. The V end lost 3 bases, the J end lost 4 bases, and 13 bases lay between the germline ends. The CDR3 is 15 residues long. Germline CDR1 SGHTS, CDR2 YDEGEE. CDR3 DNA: TGTGCCAGCAGCTCCCCACTGACGCCCACCGGGGAGCTGTTTTTT. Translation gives CASSSPLTPTGELFF.

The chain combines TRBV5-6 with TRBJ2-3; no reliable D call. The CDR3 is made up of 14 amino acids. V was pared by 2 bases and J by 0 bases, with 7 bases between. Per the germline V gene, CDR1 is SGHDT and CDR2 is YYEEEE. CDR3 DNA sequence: TGTGCCAGCAGCTTTGACTTTAGCACAGATACGCAGTATTTT. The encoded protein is CASSFDFSTDTQYF. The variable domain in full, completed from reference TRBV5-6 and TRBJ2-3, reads DAGVTQSPTHLIKTRGQQVTLRCSPKSGHDTVSWYQQALGQGPQFIFQYYEEEERQRGNFPDRFSGHQFPNYSSELNVNALLLGDSALYLCASSFDFSTDTQYFGPGTRLTVL.

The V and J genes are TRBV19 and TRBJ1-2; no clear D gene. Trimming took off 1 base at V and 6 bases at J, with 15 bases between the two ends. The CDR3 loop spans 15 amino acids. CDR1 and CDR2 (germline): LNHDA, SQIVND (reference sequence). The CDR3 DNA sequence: TGTGCCAGTAGTATAGTCCCAGGTATCGGTGATGGCTACACCTTC. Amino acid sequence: CASSIVPGIGDGYTF.

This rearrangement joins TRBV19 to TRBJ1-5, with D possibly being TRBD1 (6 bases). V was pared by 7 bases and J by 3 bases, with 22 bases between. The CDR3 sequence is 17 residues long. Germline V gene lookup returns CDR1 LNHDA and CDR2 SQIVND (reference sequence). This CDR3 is CASIDSRLGQLNQPQHF. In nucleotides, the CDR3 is TGTGCCAGTATCGACTCCCGACTCGGACAGCTCAATCAGCCCCAGCATTTT.

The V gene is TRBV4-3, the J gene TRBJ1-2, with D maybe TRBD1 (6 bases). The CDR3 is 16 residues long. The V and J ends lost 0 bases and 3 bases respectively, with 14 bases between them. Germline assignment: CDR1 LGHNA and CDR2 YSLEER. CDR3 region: CASSQEEGGLDYGYTF. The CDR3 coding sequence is TGCGCCAGCAGCCAAGAGGAAGGGGGACTGGACTATGGCTACACCTTC.

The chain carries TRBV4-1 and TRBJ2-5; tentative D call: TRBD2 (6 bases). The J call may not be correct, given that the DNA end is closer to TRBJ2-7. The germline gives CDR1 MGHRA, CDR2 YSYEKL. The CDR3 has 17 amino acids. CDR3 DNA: TGCGCCAGCAGCCAATTCACCTGGGGAGCGGGCTCCTACGAGCAGTACTTC. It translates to CASSQFTWGAGSYEQYF.

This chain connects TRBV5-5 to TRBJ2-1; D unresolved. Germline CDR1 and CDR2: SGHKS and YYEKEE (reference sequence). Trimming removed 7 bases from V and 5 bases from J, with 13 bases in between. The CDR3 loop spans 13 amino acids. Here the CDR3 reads CASSPWADNEQFF. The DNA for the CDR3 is TGTGCCAGCTCACCGTGGGCAGACAATGAGCAGTTCTTC.

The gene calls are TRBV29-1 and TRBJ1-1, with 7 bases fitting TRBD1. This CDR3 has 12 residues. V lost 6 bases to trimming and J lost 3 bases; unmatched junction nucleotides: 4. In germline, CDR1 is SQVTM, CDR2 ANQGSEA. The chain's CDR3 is CSVRQGDTEAFF. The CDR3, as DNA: TGCAGCGTCCGTCAGGGGGACACTGAAGCTTTCTTT.

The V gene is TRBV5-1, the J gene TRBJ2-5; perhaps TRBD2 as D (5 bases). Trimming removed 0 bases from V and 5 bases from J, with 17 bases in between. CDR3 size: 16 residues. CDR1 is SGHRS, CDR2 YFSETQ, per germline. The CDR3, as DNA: TGCGCCAGCAGCTTGGGCGGGTCCCCTTGGGAGGAGACCCAGTACTTC. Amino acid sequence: CASSLGGSPWEETQYF.

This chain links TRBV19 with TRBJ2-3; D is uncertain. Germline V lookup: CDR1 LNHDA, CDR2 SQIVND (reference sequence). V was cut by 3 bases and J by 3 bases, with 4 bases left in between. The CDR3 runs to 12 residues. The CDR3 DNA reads TGTGCCAGTAGTATCCCAACAGATACGCAGTATTTT. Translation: CASSIPTDTQYF.

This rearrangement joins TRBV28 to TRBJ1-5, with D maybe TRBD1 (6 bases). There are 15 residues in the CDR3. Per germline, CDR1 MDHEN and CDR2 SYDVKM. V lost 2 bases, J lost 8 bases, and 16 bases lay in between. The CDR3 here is CASSLIGGIGEPQHF. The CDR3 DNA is TGTGCCAGCAGTTTAATAGGGGGGATAGGAGAGCCCCAGCATTTT.

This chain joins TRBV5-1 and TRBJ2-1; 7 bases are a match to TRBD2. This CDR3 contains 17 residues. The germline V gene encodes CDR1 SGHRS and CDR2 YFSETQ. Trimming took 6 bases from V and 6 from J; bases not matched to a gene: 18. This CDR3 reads CASTQMSAGARGNEQFF. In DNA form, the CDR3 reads TGCGCCAGCACTCAGATGTCGGCGGGAGCCCGGGGCAATGAGCAGTTCTTC.

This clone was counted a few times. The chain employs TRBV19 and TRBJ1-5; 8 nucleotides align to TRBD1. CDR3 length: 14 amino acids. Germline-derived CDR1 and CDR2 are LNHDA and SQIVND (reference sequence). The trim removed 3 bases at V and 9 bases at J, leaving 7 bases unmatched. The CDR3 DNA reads TGTGCCAGTAGTATGCGGGACAGGCAGTCGCCCCAGCATTTT. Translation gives CASSMRDRQSPQHF.

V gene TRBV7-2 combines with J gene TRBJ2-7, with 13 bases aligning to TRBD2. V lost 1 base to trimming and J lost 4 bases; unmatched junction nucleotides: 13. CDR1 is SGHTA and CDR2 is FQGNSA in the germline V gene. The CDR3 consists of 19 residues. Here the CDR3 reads CASSLDVSRRGLAGYEQYF. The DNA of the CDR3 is TGTGCCAGCAGCTTAGACGTATCTAGGCGGGGACTAGCGGGATACGAGCAGTACTTC. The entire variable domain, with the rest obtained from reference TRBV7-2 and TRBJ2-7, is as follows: GAGVSQSPSNKVTEKGKDVELRCDPISGHTALYWYRQSLGQGLEFLIYFQGNSAPDKSGLPSDRFSAERTGGSVSTLTIQRTQQEDSAVYLCASSLDVSRRGLAGYEQYFGPGTRLTVT.

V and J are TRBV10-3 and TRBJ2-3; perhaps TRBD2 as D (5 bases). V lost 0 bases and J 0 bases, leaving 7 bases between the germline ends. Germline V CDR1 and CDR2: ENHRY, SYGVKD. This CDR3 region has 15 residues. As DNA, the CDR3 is TGTGCCATCAGTGAGTCGACGGGAAGCACAGATACGCAGTATTTT. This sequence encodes CAISESTGSTDTQYF.

The CDR3 DNA sequence: TGTGCCAGCAACCAGGGGTTCGGGGAGCTGTTTTTT. This sequence encodes CASNQGFGELFF. The V and J genes are TRBV7-2 and TRBJ2-2; D might be TRBD1 (6 bases). Trimming removed 7 bases at V and 7 bases at J, with 10 bases between. The CDR3 has 12 residues. Germline values: CDR1 SGHTA, CDR2 FQGNSA. Looking up the rest from reference TRBV7-2 and TRBJ2-2 gives the full variable domain: GAGVSQSPSNKVTEKGKDVELRCDPISGHTALYWYRQSLGQGLEFLIYFQGNSAPDKSGLPSDRFSAERTGGSVSTLTIQRTQQEDSAVYLCASNQGFGELFFGEGSRLTVL.

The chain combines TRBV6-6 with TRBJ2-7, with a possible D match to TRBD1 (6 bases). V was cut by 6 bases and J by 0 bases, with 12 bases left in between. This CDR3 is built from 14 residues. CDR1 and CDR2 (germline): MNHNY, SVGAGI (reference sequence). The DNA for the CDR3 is TGTGCCAGCAGCTGGACAGACTTCTCCTACGAGCAGTACTTC. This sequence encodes CASSWTDFSYEQYF.